This note documents a single T cell receptor beta chain sequence. The clone's antigen remains unknown. The sample holds no much larger clone one base away, and base qualities are not on file. This sample is part of a study of OX40 agonist ivuxolimab in advanced cancers. In terms of the full investigation: Ivuxolimab, which targeted the costimulatory receptor OX40 (CD134), was an agonistic, fully human IgG2 monoclonal antibody. In the dose-escalation cohort, more than 80% of patients were male, and the mean age was approximately 60 years with a range of roughly 20 to 79. Prior anti-PD-1, anti-PD-L1 or anti-CTLA-4 therapy was permitted, and checkpoint inhibitors had been received by 30% to 40% of dose-escalation patients. Partial responses occurred in three dose-escalation patients, of whom one had hepatocellular carcinoma and two had cutaneous melanoma. Of the approximately 53 patients in dose escalation, 19 had hepatocellular carcinoma, around 15 had melanoma, 9 had renal cell carcinoma and 9 had head and neck cancer. Intravenous ivuxolimab was administered to patients every 2 weeks at six dose levels: 0.01, 0.1, 0.3, 1.5, 3 and 10 mg/kg. The paper reports the monotherapy dose-escalation portion (N ≈ 50 patients) of the phase I ivuxolimab trial. The purpose of peripheral TCRbeta sequencing was to test whether ivuxolimab changed TCR sequence diversity and led to clonal T-cell expansion.

Inclusive of the bounding cysteine and phenylalanine, the CDR3 is 14 residues long. Just the 42-base CDR3 DNA is kept, in frame starting at base 1. The germline V gene encodes CDR1 MNHNY and CDR2 SVGAGI (reference sequence). The junction shows trimming of 6 bases on V and 4 bases on J, plus 15 bases between the germline ends. To sequence the TCRbeta CDR3 region, genomic DNA was isolated from the sorted cells. The immunoSEQ Assay was used for sequencing of TCRbeta CDR3 regions. The clones in this table, taken by TCRdb from immuneACCESS, are in-frame only. Not every clone is retained; where verified, under half of the shortfall comes from an unresolved V gene, and the cause of the rest is unknown. The sample table contains roughly 32,000 clones; only one count was recorded for around 90% of them. Approximately 26% of the sample rests with the top ten. Overall results and qualifications from the work: After ivuxolimab, expanded clones were on average more numerous among CD8+ T cells than among CD4+ T cells. The antigen specificity of the clonally expanded peripheral T cells was not determined. At doses of 0.1 to 3.0 mg/kg, clonal expansion of both CD4+ and CD8+ T cells in blood was seen between baseline and week 6. Low levels of normalized T-cell clonal expansion were also shown by some nonresponding patients. In the 0.1-3.0 mg/kg groups, partial responders had among the lowest normalized peripheral clonal expansion, particularly in CD8+ T cells.

The trial excluded patients who had a history of autoimmune disease or were on systemic immunosuppression. Peripheral blood for TCR sequencing was collected from all dose cohorts at baseline, on cycle 4 day 1, and on cycle 7 day 1. Samples came from an open-label, multicenter, first-in-human phase I dose-escalation trial of ivuxolimab. Adults with locally advanced or metastatic melanoma, renal cell carcinoma, hepatocellular carcinoma or head and neck squamous cell carcinoma were enrolled in the trial. Before TCR sequencing, CD4+ T cells and CD8+ T cells from peripheral blood were sorted into separate populations.

The receptor was derived from an adult with an advanced solid tumor such as melanoma, head and neck, liver or kidney cancer. Recombination linked TRBV6-6 to TRBJ1-1; the D gene cannot be resolved reliably. The source material was CD4+ or CD8+ T cells sorted from blood, sampled in a trial of the OX40 agonist ivuxolimab. The CDR3 has the sequence CASRSLEGGTEAFF. In nucleotide form, the sequence is TGTGCCAGCAGATCATTGGAGGGCGGCACTGAAGCTTTCTTT.